These 10 T cell receptor beta chains came from one sample sequenced in a study of blood T cell repertoires in COVID-19. Generated by immunoSEQ multiplex PCR, the TCRdb table keeps only in-frame clones and is missing some. The sample consists of hundreds of thousands of clones, approximately 84% of them appearing once. The sample taken for sequencing was PBMCs or T cells enriched from blood (not recorded which). Receptors were obtained from a man aged 35-49 years who had recovered from COVID-19.

The rearrangement links TRBV19 to TRBJ1-2; 7 bases are a match to TRBD1. The CDR3 consists of 15 residues. With V trimmed by 5 bases and J by 4 bases, 10 bases remained unmatched. Germline loops: CDR1 LNHDA, CDR2 SQIVND (reference sequence). DNA of the CDR3: TGTGCCAGTAGTCCAAGACAGGGTAAAGGCTATGGCTACACCTTC. It is translated as CASSPRQGKGYGYTF.

The V call is TRBV3-1 (or the pseudogene TRBV3-2), the J call TRBJ1-2, with D unresolved. From germline, CDR1 is LGHDT and CDR2 YNNKEL (reference sequence). CDR3 length equals 15 residues. V lost 6 bases to trimming and J lost 5 bases, with 19 bases between them. In DNA, the CDR3 is TGTGCCAGCAGGCCACCGCCAGGCGAAAGATATGGCTACACCTTC. This sequence encodes CASRPPPGERYGYTF.

The chain employs TRBV25-1 and TRBJ2-7; 11 bases align to TRBD1. The CDR3 length is 15 residues. CDR1 is MGHDK and CDR2 is SYGVNS in the germline V gene. Trimming removed 3 bases from V and 3 bases from J; junction bases left unmatched: 4. CDR3 sequence (DNA): TGTGCCAGCAGTGACCCGGGACAGGGGGTCTACGAGCAGTACTTC. Its translation: CASSDPGQGVYEQYF.

V and J are TRBV19 and TRBJ2-3; TRBD2 aligns across 8 bases. The V gene end was trimmed by 3 bases and the J gene end by 1 base; junction bases not matched to a gene: 3. Germline V gives CDR1 LNHDA, CDR2 SQIVND (reference sequence). CDR3 length: 15 residues. Here the CDR3 reads CASSMGRGGTDTQYF. CDR3 nucleotide sequence: TGTGCCAGTAGTATGGGGCGGGGGGGCACAGATACGCAGTATTTT.

This clone appeared once. The chain combines TRBV18 with TRBJ1-4; unclear D gene. The CDR3 spans 14 residues. The germline V and J ends were trimmed by 1 base and 3 bases, with 6 bases remaining between them. Germline loops: CDR1 KGHSH, CDR2 LQKENI. Written as DNA, the CDR3 is TGTGCCAGCTCACCACAGAGGGCTAATGAAAAACTGTTTTTT. It translates to CASSPQRANEKLFF. The entire variable domain, with the rest obtained from reference TRBV18 and TRBJ1-4, is as follows: NAGVMQNPRHLVRRRGQEARLRCSPMKGHSHVYWYRQLPEEGLKFMVYLQKENIIDESGMPKERFSAEFPKEGPSILRIQQVVRGDSAAYFCASSPQRANEKLFFGSGTQLSVL.

This chain joins TRBV24-1 and TRBJ1-5; perhaps TRBD1 as D (5 bases). The CDR3 has 13 residues. Trimming cost V 2 bases and J 5 bases, with 6 bases left between them. CDR1 and CDR2 (germline): KGHDR, SFDVKD. The CDR3 protein is CATSDWGYQPQHF. DNA of the CDR3: TGTGCCACCAGTGATTGGGGCTATCAGCCCCAGCATTTT.

The V and J genes are TRBV9 and TRBJ2-2; the match to TRBD1 covers 7 bases. CDR1 and CDR2 from the germline V gene are SGDLS and YYNGEE. The trim removed 4 bases at V and 5 bases at J, leaving 5 bases unmatched. The CDR3 sequence is 14 residues long. CDR3 sequence: CASSPDRATGELFF. The CDR3 nucleotides are TGTGCCAGCAGCCCCGACAGGGCGACCGGGGAGCTGTTTTTT.

The chain uses TRBV6-2 or TRBV6-3 and TRBJ1-2; possibly TRBD1 for D (6 bases). This CDR3 contains 13 residues. V lost 2 bases, J lost 8 bases, and 12 bases lay in between. The germline gives CDR1 MNHEY, CDR2 SVGEGT. CDR3 bases: TGTGCCAGCAGTTACGTGGCAGGGGACGGCTACACCTTC. Translating it yields CASSYVAGDGYTF.

This clone has more than one count but fewer than ten. This chain connects TRBV19 to TRBJ1-6, with 10 bases fitting TRBD1. The germline gives CDR1 LNHDA, CDR2 SQIVND (reference sequence). V lost 5 bases, J lost 10 bases, and 5 bases stayed unmatched. The CDR3 covers 14 residues. CDR3 in DNA: TGTGCCAGTAGTCAGACAGGGGGCGGGTCACCCCTCCACTTT. It is translated as CASSQTGGGSPLHF. The entire variable domain, with the rest obtained from reference TRBV19 and TRBJ1-6, is as follows: DGGITQSPKYLFRKEGQNVTLSCEQNLNHDAMYWYRQDPGQGLRLIYYSQIVNDFQKGDIAEGYSVSREKKESFPLTVTSAQKNPTAFYLCASSQTGGGSPLHFGNGTRLTVT.

The genes are TRBV5-4 and TRBJ2-1; D perhaps matches TRBD2 (6 bases). This CDR3 is built from 15 residues. From germline, CDR1 is SGHNT and CDR2 YYREEE (reference sequence). Trimming cost V 4 bases and J 7 bases, with 18 bases left between them. This CDR3 reads CASSLGGSGHNEQFF. CDR3 nucleotide sequence: TGTGCCAGCAGCCTCGGGGGAAGTGGTCATAATGAGCAGTTCTTC. The full variable domain, with the rest looked up from reference TRBV5-4 and TRBJ2-1, is ETGVTQSPTHLIKTRGQQVTLRCSSQSGHNTVSWYQQALGQGPQFIFQYYREEENGRGNFPPRFSGLQFPNYSSELNVNALELDDSALYLCASSLGGSGHNEQFFGPGTRLTVL.